The T cell receptor beta chain described here comes from a study of blood T cells in healthy people across ages (dated by TCRdb to the mid-2010s). About the investigation overall: In model experiments, template switching captured roughly one uniquely barcoded TCR beta cDNA molecule for every two T cells. The study measured age-related changes in TCR beta repertoire diversity using deep sequencing normalized with unique cDNA molecular identifiers. Four age groups were formed from the donors: young (average approximately 17 years), middle-aged (approximately 39), aged (62) and long-lived (82). To avoid experimental bias, donors of different ages were spread randomly across the sequencing lanes. Using the same blood draw, the study looked at two additional independent replicas of 1 million unique cDNA reads for two donors, one aged 18 to 30 and the other aged 80 or older.

Systemically healthy Caucasian individuals from Russia, around 39 in total and aged about 6 to 100 years, were included as donors. Each donor gave approximately 9.3 milliliters of peripheral blood, collected into EDTA-treated Vacutainer tubes. Ficoll-Paque density-gradient centrifugation was used to isolate PBMCs, with at least 7 million per sample. Total RNA, at least 5 micrograms per sample, was extracted from PBMCs with Trizol reagent. The percentages of naive CD45RAhigh/CD27high T cells were determined by flow cytometry on a PBMC aliquot from every donor. Libraries were made using 5' RACE. The instrument given in TCRdb is Illumina HiSeq 2500. A second PCR of 7 to 11 cycles was run with a J-beta primer mix and a sample-barcoded 5' primer. Each TCR beta cDNA molecule received a unique molecular identifier from a template-switch 5' adaptor carrying 12 random nucleotides. Each sample yielded at least 2.5 million CDR3-containing paired-end reads. All of the RNA was converted into first-strand cDNA using the Mint cDNA synthesis kit, with a TRBC-specific oligonucleotide serving as the primer. All cDNA was treated with uracil-DNA glycosylase and then went through a first 18-cycle PCR with the universal primers M1SS and BC2_uni_R. As for the original processing: For normalization, 1 million high-quality reads were randomly selected from each sample, with every read carrying a distinct molecular identifier. Reads sharing molecular identifiers were discarded rather than binned into consensus sequences. CDR3 identification, clonotype clustering and error correction used MiTCR with a Q25 quality threshold and the strictest error-elimination algorithm. A nonparametric unseen species model using Euler transformation provided a lower-bound estimate of total TCR beta diversity. TCRdb trimmed public reads at Q25 via fastp, called clones via MiXCR and kept in-frame beta chains. Entries are consolidated by CDR3 protein sequence, retaining the most common genes and DNA. The authors' filters were not applied to this entry. The table for this sample lists 650,000 to 900,000 distinct CDR3 sequences; under 80% of them were counted only once. The ten largest clones take up about 27% of the sample.

Study-wide conclusions, independent of this receptor: Bulk unsorted PBMC profiling prevented conclusive comparison of naive and antigen-experienced compartments. As age increased, observed TCR beta diversity per million T cells dropped in a roughly linear way, and a significant reduction was already evident by age about 40. Observed TCR beta diversity correlated strongly with the percentage of naive T cells measured by flow cytometry. The long-lived group showed more naive CD4+ T cells, fewer expanded clones and increased TCR diversity than the aged group, suggesting age selection. Because the CMV infection status of the donors was unknown, age-related changes in expanded clonotypes may potentially have been confounded. Estimates of total diversity based on one million sequenced T cells were considered lower bounds and underestimates.

To note about this clonotype: Its specific antigen is unknown. A much larger clone differs by one base, so this may be a read error.

The CDR3 has 12 amino acids, counting the end cysteine and phenylalanine. The sequence is cut down to CDR3 DNA, 36 bases in frame from base 1. For CDR1 and CDR2, the germline V gene lists SGHVS and FQNEAQ. Deletion took 7 bases off V and 7 bases off J, with a span of 14 bases between the germline ends. Recombination joined TRBV7-8 with TRBJ2-7; the D segment cannot be called with confidence. The TCR was taken from a man aged 25 to 45 in good health. The sample consisted of blood. CDR3 loop: CASNQVGYEQYF. The nucleotide sequence reads as follows: TGTGCCAGCAACCAGGTTGGATATGAGCAGTACTTC.